One and the same sample provided the 31 T cell receptor beta chains below, sequenced in a study of Japanese encephalitis immunity and Zika vaccine responses. TCRdb re-called the 5' RACE reads with MiXCR, one entry per CDR3 protein. The sample yields around 1,700 distinct CDR3 sequences, about 5.3% seen once. CFSE-labeled PBMCs were cultured approximately six days with peptide pools, each at approximately 0.95 ug/mL. Proliferating CD4 T cells were sorted unfixed as live CD56-CD19-CD16-CD3+CD4+ CFSE-low cells. This sample comprised antigen-activated CD4+ T cells from blood, cultured, obtained during a Zika inactivated vaccine study. The receptors come from an adult woman who received an inactivated Zika virus vaccine.

In this sample, this clonotype turned up many times. The chain recombines TRBV6-5 with TRBJ2-5; TRBD2 matches 7 bases. This CDR3 region has 14 residues. V lost 2 bases and J lost 2; bases outside the gene matches: 2. The germline gives CDR1 MNHEY, CDR2 SVGAGI. This CDR3 reads CASSYLGGQETQYF. The CDR3 region has the DNA TGTGCCAGCAGTTACCTCGGGGGGCAAGAGACCCAGTACTTC.

This clonotype is termed large. This chain connects TRBV7-2 to TRBJ1-4; tentative D call: TRBD1 (6 bases). V lost 4 bases, J lost 5 bases, and 11 bases lay in between. The CDR3 runs 14 residues. Germline values: CDR1 SGHTA, CDR2 FQGNSA. CDR3 sequence: CASSWTVRNEKLFF. CDR3 DNA: TGTGCCAGCAGCTGGACAGTCAGAAATGAAAAACTGTTTTTT.

Within the sample, this clonotype is medium-sized. CDR3 sequence reads: CASSKEVQGSSGNTIYF. CDR3 nucleotides: TGTGCCAGCAGCAAAGAGGTCCAGGGGAGCTCTGGAAACACCATATATTTT. This chain uses TRBV21-1 with TRBJ1-3; the table's D call, TRBD1, has no DNA check behind it. TRBV21-1 is flagged as a pseudogene. The CDR3 sequence is 17 residues long.

This clonotype counts as large. This chain links TRBV12-3 or TRBV12-4 with TRBJ2-1; 10 positions agree with TRBD2. V gave up 7 bases and J gave up 10 bases; unmatched junction bases: 10. The CDR3 extends over 14 amino acids. The CDR3 DNA follows: TGTGCCAGCACAATAGCGGGGGGCCCTGGGGAGCAGTTCTTC. Encoded protein: CASTIAGGPGEQFF.

By sample fraction, this clonotype is medium-sized. CDR3 protein: CASSLDLSSYNEQFF. The CDR3 DNA reads as TGTGCCAGCAGCTTAGATCTGAGCTCCTACAATGAGCAGTTCTTC. The chain combines TRBV11-2 with TRBJ2-1; D remains ambiguous. V gave up 0 bases and J gave up 0 bases, with 6 bases separating them. Germline CDR1 and CDR2: SGHAT and FQNNGV. CDR3 length: 15 amino acids.

This clonotype was recorded a few times. The gene calls are TRBV6-6 and TRBJ2-7; 11 bases line up with TRBD1. The CDR3 sequence is 15 residues long. Germline-derived CDR1 and CDR2 are MNHNY and SVGAGI (reference sequence). With 4 bases clipped from V and 6 bases from J, the junction kept 8 bases outside the gene matches. CDR3 loop: CASSSIGQGAGEQYF. The CDR3 DNA is TGTGCCAGCAGTTCCATCGGACAGGGGGCGGGCGAGCAGTACTTC.

In its sample, this clonotype was seen many times. The V call is TRBV12-3 or TRBV12-4, the J call TRBJ1-6; 11 bases are shared with TRBD1. V shed 6 bases, J shed 8 bases, and the junction held 3 bases outside the gene matches. CDR3 length: 14 residues. CDR3 sequence (DNA): TGTGCCAGCAGGCGGGGACAGGGGGATTCACCCCTCCACTTT. Its protein product is CASRRGQGDSPLHF.

This clonotype has a count of ten or more. V and J are TRBV27 and TRBJ2-2, with 12 positions matching TRBD1. The V and J ends lost 5 bases and 7 bases, in that order; junction bases with no gene match: 8. The CDR3 is 16 residues long. Germline values: CDR1 MNHEY, CDR2 SMNVEV (reference sequence). CDR3 protein: CASSPLGTGGFGELFF. CDR3 nucleotide sequence: TGTGCCAGCAGTCCCCTCGGGACAGGGGGCTTCGGGGAGCTGTTTTTT.

Many counts were recorded for this clonotype. The rearrangement links TRBV6-5 to TRBJ2-5; possibly TRBD2 for D (6 bases). V gave up 5 bases and J gave up 4 bases, with 14 bases separating them. The V gene's germline CDR1 is MNHEY and CDR2 SVGAGI. This CDR3 is built from 14 residues. This chain's CDR3 is CASSPQGGTETQYF. CDR3 coding DNA: TGTGCCAGCAGTCCCCAGGGAGGAACAGAGACCCAGTACTTC.

This clonotype is classed as large. The rearrangement joins TRBV28 to TRBJ1-4; 9 nucleotides line up with TRBD1. Germline V gives CDR1 MDHEN, CDR2 SYDVKM. The CDR3 runs to 16 residues. The ends lost 4 bases at V and 5 bases at J; junction bases unmatched: 8. The CDR3 DNA reads TGTGCCAGCAGTTCCCTGGGACAGGGTCCCAATGAAAAACTGTTTTTT. This gives the protein CASSSLGQGPNEKLFF.

The table lists this clonotype with many counts. V is TRBV7-2 and J is TRBJ2-2; D perhaps matches TRBD1 (5 bases). This CDR3 is built from 15 residues. Germline CDR1 and CDR2: SGHTA and FQGNSA. V was trimmed by 5 bases and J by 6 bases, leaving 16 bases between them. CDR3 bases: TGTGCCAGCAGCCGAAGGGGTCAGGGCTCCGGGGAGCTGTTTTTT. Translated, it gives CASSRRGQGSGELFF.

This clonotype was observed a few times. The chain employs TRBV20-1 and TRBJ1-1; the match to TRBD1 covers 8 bases. Trimming at V came to 2 bases and at J to 1 base, leaving 6 bases not matched to a gene. The CDR3 totals 15 residues. Germline CDR1 reads DFQATT; CDR2 reads SNEGSKA (reference sequence). This CDR3 reads CSARRQGISNTEAFF. The CDR3 DNA is TGCAGTGCTAGAAGACAGGGGATATCGAACACTGAAGCTTTCTTT.

The J gene is TRBJ1-1, the V gene TRBV19; 9 nucleotides line up with TRBD1. V was clipped by 0 bases and J by 4 bases; unmatched bases: 9. This CDR3 has 17 residues. Per the germline V gene, CDR1 is LNHDA and CDR2 is SQIVND (reference sequence). Here the CDR3 reads CASSIDLRTGDGTEAFF. The CDR3 region has the DNA TGTGCCAGTAGTATAGATCTGCGGACAGGGGACGGCACTGAAGCTTTCTTT.

The rearrangement uses TRBV29-1 and TRBJ2-1, with D unclear. The CDR3 has 12 residues. The V and J ends lost 4 bases and 4 bases respectively, with 8 bases between them. Germline CDR1 SQVTM, CDR2 ANQGSEA. The CDR3 coding sequence is TGCAGCGTTGCCGTGGCATACAATGAGCAGTTCTTC. The encoded protein is CSVAVAYNEQFF.

The sample holds many counts of this clonotype. The V and J genes are TRBV5-1 and TRBJ2-6; 8 nucleotides agree with TRBD1. There are 19 residues in the CDR3. Germline values: CDR1 SGHRS, CDR2 YFSETQ. V lost 0 bases to trimming and J lost 0 bases; unmatched junction nucleotides: 8. The CDR3 sequence is CASSLDPGGFFSGANVLTF. CDR3 in DNA: TGCGCCAGCAGCTTGGATCCAGGGGGCTTCTTCTCTGGGGCCAACGTCCTGACTTTC.

This clonotype was recorded at least ten times. The chain couples TRBV3-1 to TRBJ1-1; D perhaps matches TRBD1 (5 bases). CDR1 is LGHDT, CDR2 YNNKEL, per germline (reference sequence). The CDR3 is 18 amino acids. The ends were cut back, 0 bases at V and 5 bases at J, with 22 bases in the middle. The CDR3 DNA reads as TGTGCCAGCAGCCAAGATCGGAGGACGGCAGGGATGGAGACTGAAGCTTTCTTT. This encodes CASSQDRRTAGMETEAFF.

The V gene is TRBV2, the J gene TRBJ1-4; TRBD1 might be the D (6 bases). Germline-derived CDR1 and CDR2 are SNHLY and FYNNEI. Trimming left V 6 bases short and J 0 bases short, with 14 bases between. This CDR3 comprises 16 residues. Here the CDR3 reads CASRPDRLATNEKLFF. In nucleotides, the CDR3 is TGTGCCAGCAGGCCGGACAGACTTGCAACTAATGAAAAACTGTTTTTT.

By sample share, this clonotype is medium-sized. This sequence joins TRBV20-1 and TRBJ2-1, with TRBD1 matching over 10 bases. The CDR3 extends over 15 amino acids. Germline V gene sequence: CDR1 DFQATT, CDR2 SNEGSKA (reference sequence). Trimming at V came to 5 bases and at J to 6 bases, leaving 10 bases not matched to a gene. The CDR3 DNA reads as TGCAGTGCTGCCCCCGGGACAGGGGCAGGCAATGAGCAGTTCTTC. It is translated as CSAAPGTGAGNEQFF.

By its share, this clonotype is medium-sized. The gene calls are TRBV5-1 and TRBJ2-3; tentative D call: TRBD2 (5 bases). The germline CDR1 and CDR2 sequences are SGHRS and YFSETQ. The CDR3 length is 15 residues. Between the trimmed V and J ends, which lost 4 bases and 5 bases, there was a span of 17 bases. The CDR3 sequence: CASSLRTVVGDTQYF. For the CDR3, the DNA is TGCGCCAGCAGCCTAAGGACTGTCGTTGGAGATACGCAGTATTTT.

This clonotype turned up a few times. The chain recombines TRBV11-3 with TRBJ1-6; D is possibly TRBD1 (5 bases). V lost 3 bases and J 11 bases, leaving 8 bases between the germline ends. Germline V lookup: CDR1 SGHNT, CDR2 YENEEA. The CDR3 loop spans 12 amino acids. The CDR3 region has the DNA TGTGCCAGCAGCTTCCCAGGGACACCCCTCCACTTT. Its translation: CASSFPGTPLHF.

This clonotype was observed at least ten times. The chain is built from TRBV5-1 and TRBJ1-1, with 7 bases identical to TRBD1. The germline V gene has CDR1 SGHRS and CDR2 YFSETQ. Germline trimming cut 2 bases from V and 5 bases from J; bases unmatched to any gene: 6. The CDR3 spans 14 residues. CDR3 amino acids: CASSFQGEGTEAFF. The CDR3 DNA reads TGCGCCAGCAGCTTCCAGGGGGAAGGGACTGAAGCTTTCTTT.

Relative to its sample, this clonotype is medium-sized (0.01 to 0.1%). The chain uses TRBV7-2 and TRBJ1-4; no definite D call. The V and J ends lost 5 bases and 8 bases respectively, with 9 bases between them. The germline gives CDR1 SGHTA, CDR2 FQGNSA. CDR3 size: 12 residues. The CDR3 reads CASSPLGEKLFF. CDR3 bases: TGTGCCAGCAGCCCCCTAGGGGAAAAACTGTTTTTT.

This clonotype is medium-sized. The V gene is TRBV5-8, the J gene TRBJ2-7; D perhaps matches TRBD1 (6 bases). Trimming removed 4 bases at V and 4 bases at J, with 21 bases between. The CDR3 is 16 residues long. Germline V lookup: CDR1 SGHTS, CDR2 YDEGEE. In DNA form, the CDR3 reads TGTGCCAGCAGCCCCCTCCCGGCTGCAGGGACATACGAGCAGTACTTC. It translates to CASSPLPAAGTYEQYF.

Turning to this clonotype: The junction and the germline gene differ at one end; a read error may be behind it. The chain combines TRBV7-6 with TRBJ1-4, with 8 positions matching TRBD1. The CDR3 is made up of 14 amino acids. The germline gives CDR1 SGHVS, CDR2 FNYEAQ. The CDR3 region is CASSLGQGNEKLLF. CDR3 sequence (DNA): TGTGCCAGCAGCTTAGGACAGGGGAATGAAAAACTGCTTTTT.

By share, this clonotype ranks as large (0.1 to 1%). V is TRBV28 and J is TRBJ2-2; 7 nucleotides agree with TRBD2. The CDR3 runs 16 residues. CDR1 MDHEN and CDR2 SYDVKM come from the germline V gene. V was pared by 7 bases and J by 2 bases, with 10 bases of the junction left unmatched. CDR3 loop: CASNPTGLPNTGELFF. The CDR3 DNA reads as TGTGCCAGCAATCCCACGGGACTACCCAACACCGGGGAGCTGTTTTTT.

This clonotype has a count of ten or more. The V gene is TRBV20-1, the J gene TRBJ2-1, with unresolved D. Germline CDR1 is DFQATT and CDR2 is SNEGSKA (reference sequence). The CDR3 contains 13 residues. Deletions cut 6 bases from V and 1 base from J, with 10 bases between. CDR3 sequence: CSAPGISYNEQFF. CDR3 sequence (DNA): TGCAGTGCCCCCGGTATTTCCTACAATGAGCAGTTCTTC.

The rearrangement joins TRBV12-3 or TRBV12-4 to TRBJ2-2, with 15 bases aligning to TRBD2. The length of the CDR3 is 21 residues. V dropped 4 bases and J dropped 0; count of bases not matched to a gene: 12. CDR3 coding DNA: TGTGCCAGCAGTTACATTGGAAGGGGACTAGCGGGGGGTTCGAACACCGGGGAGCTGTTTTTT. This encodes CASSYIGRGLAGGSNTGELFF.

By share of the sample, this clonotype is medium-sized. The chain uses TRBV5-1 and TRBJ1-6, with D hard to call. The V end was cut by 0 bases, the J end by 7 bases, with 14 bases between. CDR3 length: 16 residues. Germline V gene lookup returns CDR1 SGHRS and CDR2 YFSETQ. CDR3 in amino acids: CASSLEASRRNSPLHF. The DNA of the CDR3 is TGCGCCAGCAGCTTGGAAGCATCCCGCCGGAATTCACCCCTCCACTTT.

This clonotype was seen more than once but under ten times. For the CDR3, the DNA is TGTGCCAGCAGCCAAGCGTTAGCGGGGGGGATTACGCAGTATTTT. Translation gives CASSQALAGGITQYF. The V gene is TRBV4-2, the J gene TRBJ2-3; 11 nucleotides line up with TRBD2. Per the germline V gene, CDR1 is LGHNA and CDR2 is YNFKEQ. The CDR3 totals 15 residues. Trimming took 1 base from V and 8 from J; bases not matched to a gene: 5.

This clonotype was found a few times. The rearrangement uses TRBV28 and TRBJ2-7, with D perhaps matching TRBD1 or TRBD2 (5 bases each). In germline, CDR1 is MDHEN, CDR2 SYDVKM. V shed 7 bases and J shed 0 bases, with 16 bases lying between them. The CDR3 extends over 15 amino acids. The CDR3 loop reads CASNRDRSYSYEQYF. CDR3 DNA sequence: TGTGCCAGCAACCGGGACCGTTCTTACTCCTACGAGCAGTACTTC.

This clonotype was seen many times. V is TRBV3-1 and J is TRBJ2-2, with 13 positions matching TRBD2. V shed 0 bases, J shed 4 bases, and the junction held 8 bases outside the gene matches. CDR3 length: 19 amino acids. Germline V CDR1 and CDR2: LGHDT, YNNKEL (reference sequence). The DNA of the CDR3 is TGTGCCAGCAGCCAAGAATGGACTAGCGGGGGATGGGGCACCGGGGAGCTGTTTTTT. Protein sequence: CASSQEWTSGGWGTGELFF.